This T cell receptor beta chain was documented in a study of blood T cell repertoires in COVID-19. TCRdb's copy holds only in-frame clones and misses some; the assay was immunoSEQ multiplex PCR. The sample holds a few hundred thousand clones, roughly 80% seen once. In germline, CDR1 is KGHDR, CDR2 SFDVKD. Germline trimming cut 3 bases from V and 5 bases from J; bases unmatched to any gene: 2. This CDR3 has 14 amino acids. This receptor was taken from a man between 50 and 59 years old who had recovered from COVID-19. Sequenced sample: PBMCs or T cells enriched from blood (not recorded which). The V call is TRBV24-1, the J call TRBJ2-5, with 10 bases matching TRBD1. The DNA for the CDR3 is TGTGCCACCAGTGATCGGACAGGGGGGGAGACCCAGTACTTC. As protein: CATSDRTGGETQYF.